Sequencing of this T cell receptor (beta chain) was carried out in a study of blood T cell repertoires in COVID-19. As for the study in general: Whether acute or convalescent, the COVID-19 samples came from the United States, Italy and Spain. In each case, the material was cDNA or gDNA derived from T cells, B-cell-depleted T cells, or PBMCs.

Trimming stripped 6 bases from V and 6 bases from J, with 9 bases between. Germline V gene lookup returns CDR1 LGHNT and CDR2 FRNRAP. The CDR3 has 12 residues. Authors' methods: Amplification of reference gene primers was used by the study to estimate nucleated cell counts. The protocol was immunoSEQ multiplex PCR, while the TCRdb copy is restricted to in-frame clones and leaves out a portion. That table gives V, J and clone size, and the DNA gave D and trimming. The repertoire consists of tens of thousands of clones, with approximately 80% occurring once and the leading ten covering 4.5% to 5.5%. Sequencing was performed on peripheral blood. The sequence derives from a man in his 70s with acute or convalescent COVID-19. The V call is TRBV12-5, the J call TRBJ1-5; tentative D call: TRBD1 (6 bases). For the CDR3, the DNA is TGTGCTAGTGGACAGGGTTTTCAGCCCCAGCATTTT. Protein product: CASGQGFQPQHF. The variable domain in full, with the rest retrieved from reference TRBV12-5 and TRBJ1-5, is DARVTQTPRHKVTEMGQEVTMRCQPILGHNTVFWYRQTMMQGLELLAYFRNRAPLDDSGMPKDRFSAEMPDATLATLKIQPSEPRDSAVYFCASGQGFQPQHFGDGTRLSIL.